The 17 T cell receptor beta chains in this list originate from one sample, sequenced in a study of identical twins. TCRdb itself ran the 5' RACE reads through MiXCR, one entry per CDR3 protein. Of around 570,000 distinct CDR3 sequences detected, roughly 9.9% appear once; the ten largest clones hold around 3.2%. These same records also appear under a second study, on yellow fever vaccine responses in identical twins.

The sample comprised PBMCs. The receptors were gathered from a young woman in good health.

This clonotype was counted a few times. This chain links TRBV6-2 or TRBV6-3 with TRBJ2-7; 8 nucleotides align to TRBD2. The germline CDR1 and CDR2 sequences are MNHEY and SVGEGT. After removal of 2 bases from V and 3 bases from J, the junction contained 6 bases not matched to a gene. There are 15 residues in the CDR3. CDR3 coding DNA: TGTGCCAGCAGTTACGGAGCTAGCGGGTTCTACGAGCAGTACTTC. Protein sequence: CASSYGASGFYEQYF.

The chain carries TRBV12-3 or TRBV12-4 and TRBJ1-5; a weak D match, TRBD1 (5 bases). This CDR3 contains 15 residues. Trimming shortened V by 3 bases and J by 1 base, and 10 bases separated the two germline ends. Written as DNA, the CDR3 is TGTGCCAGCAGTTTCGACAGTGTGAGCAATCAGCCCCAGCATTTT. It yields the protein CASSFDSVSNQPQHF.

In its sample, this clonotype was seen a few times. The chain employs TRBV4-3 and TRBJ2-7, with 9 bases that match TRBD1. From germline, CDR1 is LGHNA and CDR2 YSLEER. Unmatched junction bases numbered 12, after V lost 1 base and J lost 5 bases. The CDR3 spans 17 residues. The CDR3 is CASSQVGPGQGGDEQYF. The CDR3 bases are TGCGCCAGCAGCCAAGTCGGACCGGGACAGGGTGGAGACGAGCAGTACTTC.

Details on this clonotype: At one boundary the junction diverges from the germline segment, which might be a read error. Here the CDR3 reads CASSLAASSDEQYF. CDR3 coding DNA: TGTGCCAGCAGCTTGGCTGCTAGCTCCGACGAGCAGTACTTC. The genes are TRBV5-6 and TRBJ2-7; possibly TRBD2 for D (5 bases). The CDR3 has 14 residues. The germline gives CDR1 SGHDT, CDR2 YYEEEE.

This clonotype was observed a handful of times. This chain connects TRBV20-1 to TRBJ1-5; 9 bases map to TRBD1. Trimming removed 6 bases from V and 7 bases from J; junction bases left unmatched: 10. In germline, CDR1 is DFQATT, CDR2 SNEGSKA (reference sequence). This CDR3 has 14 amino acids. The CDR3 reads CSAPVQGARQPQHF. CDR3 in DNA: TGCAGTGCCCCGGTACAGGGGGCTCGACAGCCCCAGCATTTT.

The chain carries TRBV7-2 and TRBJ2-7, with 7 positions matching TRBD1. Germline CDR1 reads SGHTA; CDR2 reads FQGNSA. Trimming at V came to 7 bases and at J to 2 bases, leaving 8 bases not matched to a gene. This CDR3 is 14 amino acids long. The CDR3 nucleotides are TGTGCCAGCAACCGGGACAGCCAAGCCTACGAGCAGTACTTC. As protein: CASNRDSQAYEQYF.

Many counts were recorded for this clonotype. This chain connects TRBV11-2 to TRBJ2-3; D remains ambiguous. CDR3 length: 13 residues. In germline, CDR1 is SGHAT, CDR2 FQNNGV. The V end was cut by 6 bases, the J end by 6 bases, with 13 bases between. Here the CDR3 DNA reads TGTGCCAGCAGGGCAGGACCCTCCGATACGCAGTATTTT. Its protein is CASRAGPSDTQYF.

The chain links TRBV7-3 to TRBJ2-5; 9 bases are a match to TRBD2. V shed 1 base and J 6 bases; nucleotides not matched to a gene: 3. CDR1 and CDR2 from the germline V gene are SGHTA and FQGTGA. The CDR3 totals 14 residues. The CDR3 DNA follows: TGTGCCAGCAGCTTAATAGCGGGGGATCAGACCCAGTACTTC. It codes for CASSLIAGDQTQYF. The full variable domain, its missing parts supplied by reference TRBV7-3 and TRBJ2-5, is GAGVSQTPSNKVTEKGKYVELRCDPISGHTALYWYRQSLGQGPEFLIYFQGTGAADDSGLPNDRFFAVRPEGSVSTLKIQRTERGDSAVYLCASSLIAGDQTQYFGPGTRLLVL.

This clonotype has only a few counts. The rearrangement joins TRBV15 to TRBJ2-7; 7 nucleotides match TRBD2. The germline V gene encodes CDR1 LNHNV and CDR2 YYDKDF (reference sequence). CDR3 length equals 16 residues. V gave up 4 bases and J gave up 2 bases; unmatched junction bases: 11. The CDR3 loop reads CATSNLDSGSPYEQYF. CDR3 coding DNA: TGTGCCACCAGCAATCTCGATAGCGGGTCCCCCTACGAGCAGTACTTC.

The rearrangement joins TRBV7-8 to TRBJ2-2; TRBD2 aligns across 10 bases. The CDR3 is 18 residues long. V shed 0 bases and J 3 bases; nucleotides not matched to a gene: 7. The germline gives CDR1 SGHVS, CDR2 FQNEAQ. DNA for the CDR3: TGTGCCAGCAGCTTAGCGCGAGTACTAGCGGGGTACACCGGGGAGCTGTTTTTT. This gives the protein CASSLARVLAGYTGELFF.

This clonotype was picked up a small number of times. CDR3 residues: CASSQATQRGSDEQFF. The CDR3 DNA is TGCGCCAGCAGCCAGGCGACTCAAAGGGGCTCCGATGAGCAGTTCTTC. The chain joins TRBV4-3 to TRBJ2-1; TRBD1 might be the D (5 bases). This CDR3 contains 16 residues. Per the germline V gene, CDR1 is LGHNA and CDR2 is YSLEER. Between the trimmed V and J ends, which lost 3 bases and 8 bases, there was a span of 20 bases.

This rearrangement joins TRBV7-3 to TRBJ2-4; D call uncertain. Looked up from germline, CDR1 is SGHTA and CDR2 is FQGTGA. V lost 2 bases, J lost 10 bases, and 9 bases lay in between. This CDR3 has 12 amino acids. The DNA for the CDR3 is TGTGCCAGCAGCTTACCCAAAATAATTCAGTACTTC. This codes for CASSLPKIIQYF. Full variable domain (outside the CDR3, taken from reference TRBV7-3 and TRBJ2-4): GAGVSQTPSNKVTEKGKYVELRCDPISGHTALYWYRQSLGQGPEFLIYFQGTGAADDSGLPNDRFFAVRPEGSVSTLKIQRTERGDSAVYLCASSLPKIIQYFGAGTRLSVL.

The genes are TRBV5-1 and TRBJ2-1, with 10 bases fitting TRBD2. This CDR3 is 15 amino acids long. The V segment lost 4 bases and the J segment 4 bases; nucleotides outside the gene matches: 5. Germline V CDR1 and CDR2: SGHRS, YFSETQ. The CDR3 loop reads CASSPSGGEYNEQFF. The CDR3 DNA reads as TGCGCCAGCAGCCCTAGCGGGGGAGAGTACAATGAGCAGTTCTTC. The whole variable domain, filled in from reference TRBV5-1 and TRBJ2-1, reads KAGVTQTPRYLIKTRGQQVTLSCSPISGHRSVSWYQQTPGQGLQFLFEYFSETQRNKGNFPGRFSGRQFSNSRSEMNVSTLELGDSALYLCASSPSGGEYNEQFFGPGTRLTVL.

This clonotype was seen at least ten times. The V call is TRBV3-1, the J call TRBJ2-3; the match to TRBD2 covers 7 bases. Germline V lookup: CDR1 LGHDT, CDR2 YNNKEL (reference sequence). V shed 4 bases, J shed 5 bases, and the junction held 9 bases outside the gene matches. This CDR3 spans 15 amino acids. The CDR3 bases are TGTGCCAGCAGCCCTAGGAGGCGGGAGAGAGATACGCAGTATTTT. As protein: CASSPRRRERDTQYF.

This clonotype has a count of ten or more. CDR3 in DNA: TGTGCCAGCAGCACAGGAGGGGGAAACACCATATATTTT. Its translation is CASSTGGGNTIYF. The J gene is TRBJ1-3, the V gene TRBV12-3 or TRBV12-4; possibly TRBD1 for D (5 bases). Trimming shortened V by 6 bases and J by 4 bases, and 10 bases separated the two germline ends. The CDR3 has 13 amino acids.

The chain carries TRBV19 and TRBJ2-7, with D maybe TRBD1 (6 bases). CDR1 LNHDA and CDR2 SQIVND come from the germline V gene (reference sequence). The CDR3 runs 15 residues. The germline V and J ends were trimmed by 2 bases and 3 bases, with 14 bases remaining between them. CDR3 loop: CASSILSGQSYEQYF. CDR3 DNA: TGTGCCAGTAGTATATTGTCCGGACAGAGCTACGAGCAGTACTTC.

The chain joins TRBV6-5 to TRBJ2-6; D might be TRBD2 (6 bases). V shed 2 bases and J shed 2 bases, with 10 bases lying between them. CDR1 and CDR2 (germline): MNHEY, SVGAGI. This CDR3 region has 16 residues. The CDR3 DNA follows: TGTGCCAGCAGTTACGACGGGAGCCCTGGGGCCAACGTCCTGACTTTC. Encoded protein: CASSYDGSPGANVLTF.